A selection of T cell receptor beta chains follows, all from one sample in a study of CD4 and CD8 cells across lung adenocarcinoma regions. TCRdb processed the PCR reads anew with MiXCR; each CDR3 protein has one entry. The sample has about 16,000 distinct CDR3 sequences, less than 55% seen once. The source material was CD8+ T cells from the center of a lung tumor. Receptors originate from a female donor with lung adenocarcinoma. The CD4 and CD8 labels of this study may be unreliable. The CDR3 runs from the conserved cysteine through the conserved F or W. The D gene is left open where the match is weak. Not every row has a clone size; where given, it reads once, few, many or a size class.

>many|TRBJ2-3|TRBV7-3|-
TGTGCCAGCAGCCCTCTTGGCGGGGACACAGATACGCAGTATTTT
CASSPLGGDTDTQYF
>-|TRBJ2-4|TRBV6-1|TRBD2
TGTGCCAGCAGTCCTAGCGGGCACCCAACCACAAATACTCAGTACTTC
CASSPSGHPTTNTQYF
>once|TRBJ2-4|TRBV10-1|-
TGCGCCAGCACGGGGTTAACAAGCAAAAACATTCAGTACTTC
CASTGLTSKNIQYF
>-|TRBJ1-5|TRBV30|TRBD1
TGTGCCTGGAGTGTATCGGGAACAGGGGGGCGCAATCAGCCCCAGCATTTT
CAWSVSGTGGRNQPQHF
>once|TRBJ1-6|TRBV6-1|-
TGTGCCAGCAGCCAATTGGCGGGTTCTAATTCACCCCTCCACTTT
CASSQLAGSNSPLHF
>-|TRBJ2-4|TRBV10-2|TRBD2
TGCGCCAGCAGGGGGGGGAGGGCCAAAAATACTCAGTACTTT
CASRGGRAKNTQYF
>-|TRBJ1-3|TRBV7-6|TRBD1
TGTGCCAGCAGCTCCCCCCAGGGGGTCGGAAACACCATATATTTT
CASSSPQGVGNTIYF
>few|TRBJ2-3|TRBV27|TRBD2
TGTGCCAGCAGTTATCGGTTTGGCGGGGGACGAAACACAGATACGCAGTATTTT
CASSYRFGGGRNTDTQYF
>-|TRBJ2-1|TRBV14|TRBD2
TGTGCCAGCAGCCGGACTAGCGGGCTTGTCAATGAGCAGTTCTTC
CASSRTSGLVNEQFF
>-|TRBJ2-7|TRBV6-1|TRBD1
TGTGCCAGCAGCGACGTCAGGGGGTCCTACGAGCAGTACTTC
CASSDVRGSYEQYF
>few|TRBJ2-7|TRBV6-1|-
TGTGCCACGAGTGGACAGTTCTCCTACGAGCAGTACTTC
CATSGQFSYEQYF
>-|TRBJ2-5|TRBV10-2|-
TGCGCCAGCGGTGAGCCGGGGCCCGAAGACGCCCAGTACTTC
CASGEPGPEDAQYF
>-|TRBJ2-3|TRBV6-1|TRBD1
TGTGCCAGCAGTGCTAGGGGGCTCCGAGCCACAGATACGCAGTACTTT
CASSARGLRATDTQYF
>-|TRBJ2-5|TRBV6-1|-
TGTGCCGGCATTGGGGGCGGGGGCCAAGAGACCCAGTACTTC
CAGIGGGGQETQYF
>-|TRBJ1-2|TRBV10-2|-
TGCGCCAGCAGTGTGAGTGTTCATGGCCAACTACATGGCTACACCTTC
CASSVSVHGQLHGYTF
>-|TRBJ2-3|TRBV27|-
TGTGCGGGGAGTGTGGGCCGGTACACAGAGACGCAGTATTTC
CAGSVGRYTETQYF
>-|TRBJ2-3|TRBV7-3|TRBD2
TGTGCCAGCAGCTTCTATGGACGAGGACTAGAGACAGATACGCAGTATTTT
CASSFYGRGLETDTQYF
>-|TRBJ2-7|TRBV27|-
TGTGCCAGCAGCCATACCTGGGATCTCGAGCAGTACTTC
CASSHTWDLEQYF
>-|TRBJ2-4|TRBV5-1|-
TGCGGCAGCGTCTTGGGGCTGGGGGCCAAAAATATGCAGTACTTC
CGSVLGLGAKNMQYF
>-|TRBJ2-1|TRBV7-2|TRBD2
TGTGCCAGCAGCCCAAATTTAGCGGGTGGGAGGGAGACCCAGTTCTTC
CASSPNLAGGRETQFF
>medium-sized|TRBJ2-3|TRBV6-2/TRBV6-3|-
TGTGCCAGCAGTTACCAACTACTAGTAGATACGCAGTATTTT
CASSYQLLVDTQYF
>-|TRBJ2-5|TRBV27|-
TGTGCCAGCAGAAAACTTGGTAGGGAACAAGAGACCCAGTACTTC
CASRKLGREQETQYF
>-|TRBJ1-3|TRBV6-5|TRBD1
TGTGCCAGCAGTTACTTTGCACCGGGACAGGGGTACGGAAACACCATATATTTT
CASSYFAPGQGYGNTIYF
>-|TRBJ2-5|TRBV9|TRBD1
TGTGCCAGCAGCGGGGGACAGGGGGCGGGGGAGACCCAGTACTTC
CASSGGQGAGETQYF
>many|TRBJ1-3|TRBV9|TRBD1
TGTGCCAGCAGCGTAGAAGGGACAGGGACTAACACCATATATTTT
CASSVEGTGTNTIYF